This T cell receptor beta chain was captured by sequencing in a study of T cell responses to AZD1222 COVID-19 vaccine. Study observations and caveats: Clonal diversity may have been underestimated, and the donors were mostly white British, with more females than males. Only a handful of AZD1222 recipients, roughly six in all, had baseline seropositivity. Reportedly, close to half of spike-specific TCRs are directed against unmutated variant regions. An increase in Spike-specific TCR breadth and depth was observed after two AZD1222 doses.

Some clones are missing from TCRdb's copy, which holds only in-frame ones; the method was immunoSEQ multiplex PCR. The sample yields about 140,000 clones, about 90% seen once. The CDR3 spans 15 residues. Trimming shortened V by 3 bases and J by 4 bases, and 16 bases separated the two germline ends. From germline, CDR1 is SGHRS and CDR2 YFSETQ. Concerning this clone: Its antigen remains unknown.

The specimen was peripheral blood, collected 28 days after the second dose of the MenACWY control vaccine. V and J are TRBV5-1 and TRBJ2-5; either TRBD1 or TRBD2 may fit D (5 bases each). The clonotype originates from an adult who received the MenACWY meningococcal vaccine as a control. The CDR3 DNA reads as TGCGCCAGCAGCTCCGGGGCCCAACGGGGAGAGACCCAGTACTTC. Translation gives CASSSGAQRGETQYF.